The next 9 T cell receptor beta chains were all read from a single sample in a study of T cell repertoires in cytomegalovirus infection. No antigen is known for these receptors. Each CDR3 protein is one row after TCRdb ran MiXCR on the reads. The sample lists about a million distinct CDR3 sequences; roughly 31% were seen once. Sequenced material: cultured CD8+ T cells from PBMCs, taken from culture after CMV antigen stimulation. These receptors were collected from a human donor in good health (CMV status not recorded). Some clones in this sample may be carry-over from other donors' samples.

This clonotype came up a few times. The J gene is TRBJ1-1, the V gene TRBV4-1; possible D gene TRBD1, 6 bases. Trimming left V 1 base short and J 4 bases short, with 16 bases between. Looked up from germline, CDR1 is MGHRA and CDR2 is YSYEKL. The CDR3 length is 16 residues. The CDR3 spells CASSQAPGAVGTEAFF. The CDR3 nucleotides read TGCGCCAGCAGCCAAGCTCCGGGGGCTGTAGGCACTGAAGCTTTCTTT.

CDR3: CATLLAGGRNEQFF. CDR3 nucleotides: TGTGCCACTCTCTTAGCGGGGGGGCGGAATGAGCAGTTCTTC. This chain links TRBV15 with TRBJ2-1, with TRBD2 matching 11 bases. CDR3 length equals 14 residues. Germline V gene lookup returns CDR1 LNHNV and CDR2 YYDKDF (reference sequence). V dropped 9 bases and J dropped 7; count of bases not matched to a gene: 8.

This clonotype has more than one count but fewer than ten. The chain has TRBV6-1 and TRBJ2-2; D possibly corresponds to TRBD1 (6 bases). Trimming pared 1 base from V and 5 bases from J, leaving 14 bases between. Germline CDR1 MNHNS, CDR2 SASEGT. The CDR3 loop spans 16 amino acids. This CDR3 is CASSEEVRGYTGELFF. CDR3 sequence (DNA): TGTGCCAGCAGTGAAGAGGTCAGGGGTTATACCGGGGAGCTGTTTTTT.

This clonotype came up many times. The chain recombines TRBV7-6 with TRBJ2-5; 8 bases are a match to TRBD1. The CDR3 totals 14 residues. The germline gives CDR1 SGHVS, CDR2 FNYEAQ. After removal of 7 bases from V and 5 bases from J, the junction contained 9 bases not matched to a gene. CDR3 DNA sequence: TGTGCCAGCACCTCCCCAGGGGGCGGGGAGACCCAGTACTTC. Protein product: CASTSPGGGETQYF.

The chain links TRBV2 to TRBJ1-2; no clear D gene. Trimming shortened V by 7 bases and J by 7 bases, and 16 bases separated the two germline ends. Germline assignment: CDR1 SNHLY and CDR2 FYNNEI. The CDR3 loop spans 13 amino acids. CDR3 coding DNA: TGTGCCAGCAACCTAGAGCAGGCGATTGGCTACACCTTC. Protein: CASNLEQAIGYTF.

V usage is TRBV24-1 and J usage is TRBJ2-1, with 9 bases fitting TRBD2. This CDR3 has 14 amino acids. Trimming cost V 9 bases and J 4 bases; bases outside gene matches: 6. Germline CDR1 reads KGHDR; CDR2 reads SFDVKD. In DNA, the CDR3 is TGTGCCACCCAAGGGCTAGCGGGGTACAATGAGCAGTTCTTC. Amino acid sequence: CATQGLAGYNEQFF.

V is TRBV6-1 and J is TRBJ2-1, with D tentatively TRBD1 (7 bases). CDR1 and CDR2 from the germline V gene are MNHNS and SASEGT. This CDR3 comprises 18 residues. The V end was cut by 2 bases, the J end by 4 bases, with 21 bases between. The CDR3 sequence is CASSEWAGSGQIYNEQFF. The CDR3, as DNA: TGTGCCAGCAGTGAATGGGCGGGGTCGGGACAGATATACAATGAGCAGTTCTTC.

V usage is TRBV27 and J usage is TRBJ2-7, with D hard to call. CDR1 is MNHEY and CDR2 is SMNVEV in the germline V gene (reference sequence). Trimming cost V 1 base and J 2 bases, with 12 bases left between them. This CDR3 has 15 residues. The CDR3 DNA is TGTGCCAGCAGTTTATATACGGGTATTGCCTACGAGCAGTACTTC. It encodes CASSLYTGIAYEQYF.

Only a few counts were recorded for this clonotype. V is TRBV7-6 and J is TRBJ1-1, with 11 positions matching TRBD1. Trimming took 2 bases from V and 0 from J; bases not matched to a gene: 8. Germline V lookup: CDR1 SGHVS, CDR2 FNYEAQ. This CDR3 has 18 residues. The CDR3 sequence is CASSLRSGTGGMNTEAFF. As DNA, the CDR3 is TGTGCCAGCAGCTTAAGATCCGGGACAGGGGGTATGAACACTGAAGCTTTCTTT.